Listed below are T cell receptor beta chains from one sample, sequenced in a study of CD8 T cells in Susac syndrome. TCRdb recomputed calls from the immunoSEQ multiplex PCR reads with MiXCR, one row per CDR3 protein. The table lists 150,000 to 200,000 distinct CDR3 sequences, more than 85% of them singletons, with around 0.085% in the top ten. The sample comprised CD4+ T cells from PBMCs. All receptors derive from a human donor with Susac syndrome. Both conserved end residues are trimmed from each CDR3.

j_gene,v_gene,CDR3aa
TRBJ2-5,TRBV3-1,ASREDQGPETQY
TRBJ2-2,TRBV19,ASSLGLAGGNTGELF
TRBJ2-5,TRBV5-1,ASSLEDSGRGTETQY
TRBJ1-3,TRBV7-2,ASSLEVPGSGNTIY
TRBJ2-5,TRBV5-1,ASSLAGDRGRGETQY
TRBJ2-5,TRBV29-1,SSETTPGTQY
TRBJ2-2,TRBV5-4,ASRYGQGAVGELF
TRBJ1-3,TRBV27,ASSLQGASGNTIY
TRBJ2-3,TRBV5-1,ASSLEGRPSTDTQY
TRBJ1-5,TRBV5-6,ASSFQLQPDNQPQH
TRBJ2-2,TRBV2,ASSTGPGELF
TRBJ2-3,TRBV1,TSSQLEALRDTQY
TRBJ2-5,TRBV28,ASRGETQY
TRBJ2-7,TRBV5-1,ASSFSLGQSYEQY
TRBJ2-3,TRBV12-3/TRBV12-4,ASSFDGPRTDTQY
TRBJ1-1,TRBV30,AWSVVDKNTEAF
TRBJ2-1,TRBV24-1,ATSDTTSGGQYNEQF
TRBJ2-1,TRBV2,ASSTEINNEQF
TRBJ1-2,TRBV20-1,SARSRGGTGYT
TRBJ2-5,TRBV15,ATSRPWGSGQETQY
TRBJ2-3,TRBV3-1,ASSQLAGGIADTQY
TRBJ2-7,TRBV5-1,ASSLGPGALSYEQY
TRBJ2-5,TRBV10-3,AISDIAETQY
TRBJ2-3,TRBV20-1,SADLRTDDTDTQY
TRBJ1-4,TRBV4-1,ASSQGPGAREKLF
TRBJ2-1,TRBV24-1,ATSDRGDNSNEQF
TRBJ2-7,TRBV6-5,AISRQGKIYEQY
TRBJ1-1,TRBV12-3/TRBV12-4,ASRTTDPGQGHTEAF
TRBJ2-7,TRBV27,ASSRDRAGYEQY
TRBJ2-7,TRBV20-1,SARDNLGSSYEQY
TRBJ1-1,TRBV7-9,ASSLGDRGLVTEAF
TRBJ2-2,TRBV30,ARGGTGELF
TRBJ1-5,TRBV20-1,SAGPGTDQPQH
TRBJ1-1,TRBV29-1,SVESPGGRTEAF
TRBJ2-3,TRBV29-1,SVGPPTTDTQY
TRBJ1-4,TRBV6-5,ASRPRQGREKLF
TRBJ2-7,TRBV5-1,ASSLRTGRDEQY
TRBJ2-2,TRBV7-2,ASSLRGGFTGELF
TRBJ2-3,TRBV10-3,ATKLAGGPDTQY
TRBJ2-2,TRBV10-2,ASRITQRERSGELF
TRBJ2-1,TRBV5-1,ASSLGTSIRNEQF
TRBJ2-6,TRBV6-5,ASSYDPGANVLT